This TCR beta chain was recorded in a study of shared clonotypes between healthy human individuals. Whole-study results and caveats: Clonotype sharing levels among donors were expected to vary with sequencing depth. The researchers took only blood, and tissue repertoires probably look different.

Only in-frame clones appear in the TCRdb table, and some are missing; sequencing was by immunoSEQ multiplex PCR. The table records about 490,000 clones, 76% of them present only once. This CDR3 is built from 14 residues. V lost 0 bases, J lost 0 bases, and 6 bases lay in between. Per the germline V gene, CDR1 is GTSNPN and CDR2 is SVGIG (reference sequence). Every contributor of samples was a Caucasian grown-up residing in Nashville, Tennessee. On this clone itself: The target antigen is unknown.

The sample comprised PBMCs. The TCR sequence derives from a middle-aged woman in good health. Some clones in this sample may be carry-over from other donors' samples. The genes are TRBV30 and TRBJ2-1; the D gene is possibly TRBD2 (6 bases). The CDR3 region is CAWSVLASYNEQFF. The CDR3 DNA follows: TGTGCCTGGAGTGTACTAGCCTCCTACAATGAGCAGTTCTTC.